The 15 T cell receptor beta chains presented below share a single source sample, sequenced in a study of shared clonotypes between healthy human individuals. Produced via immunoSEQ multiplex PCR; TCRdb's table is partial and in-frame only. The table records about 1.5 million clones, around 97% of them present only once. Material for sequencing was naive CD4+ T cells sorted from blood. The subset is: CD45RA+ positively selected. These receptor sequences come from a man aged 25-45 years in good health.

V and J are TRBV19 and TRBJ2-4; 9 positions agree with TRBD2. V was pared by 4 bases and J by 0 bases, with 7 bases of the junction left unmatched. There are 17 residues in the CDR3. CDR1 is LNHDA and CDR2 is SQIVND in the germline V gene (reference sequence). The CDR3 coding sequence is TGTGCCAGTAGTACCCCTAGCGGGATTCTAGCCAAAAACATTCAGTACTTC. Amino acid sequence: CASSTPSGILAKNIQYF. The entire variable domain, with the rest obtained from reference TRBV19 and TRBJ2-4, is as follows: DGGITQSPKYLFRKEGQNVTLSCEQNLNHDAMYWYRQDPGQGLRLIYYSQIVNDFQKGDIAEGYSVSREKKESFPLTVTSAQKNPTAFYLCASSTPSGILAKNIQYFGAGTRLSVL.

The chain is built from TRBV4-1 and TRBJ1-2; 7 bases map to TRBD1. The germline gives CDR1 MGHRA, CDR2 YSYEKL. The V and J ends lost 2 bases and 2 bases, in that order; junction bases with no gene match: 8. The CDR3 is made up of 16 amino acids. CDR3 bases: TGCGCCAGCAGCCAACTCCAGGGGACAGCCAACTATGGCTACACCTTC. Translation: CASSQLQGTANYGYTF.

For this clone: The same CDR3 also results from other DNA sequences found in this sample. The chain is built from TRBV28 and TRBJ2-1; 8 nucleotides line up with TRBD2. Unmatched junction bases numbered 4, after V lost 5 bases and J lost 4 bases. Germline loops: CDR1 MDHEN, CDR2 SYDVKM. This CDR3 has 14 residues. The CDR3 DNA follows: TGTGCCAGCAGTAGTAGCGGGGTTTACAATGAGCAGTTCTTC. Protein: CASSSSGVYNEQFF.

The rearrangement links TRBV5-6 to TRBJ2-7, with TRBD1 identical over 11 bases. The CDR3 consists of 15 residues. Germline CDR1 is SGHDT and CDR2 is YYEEEE. The J segment lost 4 bases and the V segment lost 3 bases, leaving 6 bases of the junction unmatched. CDR3 sequence: CASSSYRDRGYEQYF. The CDR3 DNA is TGTGCCAGCAGCTCGTACCGGGACAGGGGGTACGAGCAGTACTTC. Variable domain in full (rest from reference TRBV5-6 and TRBJ2-7): DAGVTQSPTHLIKTRGQQVTLRCSPKSGHDTVSWYQQALGQGPQFIFQYYEEEERQRGNFPDRFSGHQFPNYSSELNVNALLLGDSALYLCASSSYRDRGYEQYFGPGTRLTVT.

This clone was seen once. V usage is TRBV30 and J usage is TRBJ2-7; D call uncertain. CDR3 length: 12 residues. V shed 0 bases and J shed 9 bases, with 12 bases lying between them. Germline CDR1 and CDR2: GTSNPN and SVGIG (reference sequence). CDR3 sequence: CAWSVSGRSQYF. In DNA form, the CDR3 reads TGTGCCTGGAGTGTATCAGGCCGTTCGCAGTACTTC.

Concerning this clone: The same CDR3 can be traced to other DNA sequences in this sample. The chain joins TRBV5-1 to TRBJ2-5; D is uncertain. This CDR3 has 14 amino acids. Germline CDR1 reads SGHRS; CDR2 reads YFSETQ. Trimming removed 1 base at V and 1 base at J, with 8 bases between. CDR3 amino acids: CASSLSRVQETQYF. DNA for the CDR3: TGCGCCAGCAGCTTGAGTAGGGTCCAAGAGACCCAGTACTTC. Full variable domain (remainder filled in from reference TRBV5-1 and TRBJ2-5): KAGVTQTPRYLIKTRGQQVTLSCSPISGHRSVSWYQQTPGQGLQFLFEYFSETQRNKGNFPGRFSGRQFSNSRSEMNVSTLELGDSALYLCASSLSRVQETQYFGPGTRLLVL.

The chain links TRBV7-2 to TRBJ1-1; 7 bases align to TRBD1. V dropped 4 bases and J dropped 8; count of bases not matched to a gene: 4. CDR3 size: 12 residues. Germline V gene data show CDR1 as SGHTA and CDR2 as FQGNSA. CDR3 bases: TGTGCCAGCAGCTCATACAGGGGAGAAGCTTTCTTT. It encodes CASSSYRGEAFF.

The chain employs TRBV28 and TRBJ2-2; D is unclear. Germline V CDR1 and CDR2: MDHEN, SYDVKM. The germline V and J ends were trimmed by 6 bases and 5 bases, with 10 bases remaining between them. The CDR3 totals 13 residues. The DNA of the CDR3 is TGTGCCAGCAGCGAAATACCAACCGGGGAGCTGTTTTTT. This translates into CASSEIPTGELFF.

This chain links TRBV2 with TRBJ2-6, with TRBD1 as a possible D gene (6 bases). Germline V CDR1 and CDR2: SNHLY, FYNNEI. V was shortened by 7 bases and J by 0 bases, with 10 bases between the two germline ends. This CDR3 contains 15 residues. Written as DNA, the CDR3 is TGTGCCAGCAACCCGGACAGCTCTGGGGCCAACGTCCTGACTTTC. Its protein is CASNPDSSGANVLTF.

J is TRBJ2-7 and V is TRBV10-3; a possible D gene is TRBD2 (5 bases). This CDR3 contains 14 residues. Trimming cost V 10 bases and J 3 bases, with 19 bases left between them. Germline V gene sequence: CDR1 ENHRY, CDR2 SYGVKD. The CDR3 nucleotides are TGTGCCACCTTACCCCGGGGAGATATCTACGAGCAGTACTTC. Encoded protein: CATLPRGDIYEQYF.

The chain uses TRBV7-7 and TRBJ2-3, with 12 bases identical to TRBD2. The CDR3 length is 18 residues. J lost 2 bases, V lost 5 bases, and 11 bases had no gene match. Germline loops: CDR1 SSHAT, CDR2 FNYEAQ (reference sequence). The CDR3 protein is CASSPRTSGMGATDTQYF. The CDR3 DNA follows: TGTGCCAGCAGCCCCAGGACTAGCGGGATGGGGGCCACAGATACGCAGTATTTT.

The CDR3 DNA reads as TGTGCCAGCAGCTTGGGTTCGGCCACTAGCTCCTACAATGAGCAGTTCTTC. As protein: CASSLGSATSSYNEQFF. V and J are TRBV5-4 and TRBJ2-1, with D possibly being TRBD2 (5 bases). This CDR3 contains 17 residues. CDR1 is SGHNT and CDR2 is YYREEE in the germline V gene (reference sequence). V lost 0 bases, J lost 0 bases, and 13 bases lay in between.

V is TRBV19 and J is TRBJ2-1; weak D call: TRBD2 (6 bases). Germline-derived CDR1 and CDR2 are LNHDA and SQIVND (reference sequence). The germline V and J ends were trimmed by 4 bases and 2 bases, with 12 bases remaining between them. The CDR3 sequence is 15 residues long. CDR3 sequence reads: CASSREDMTYNEQFF. CDR3 nucleotide sequence: TGTGCCAGTAGTAGGGAGGACATGACCTACAATGAGCAGTTCTTC.

The J gene is TRBJ2-5, the V gene TRBV5-1; the D gene is possibly TRBD1 (6 bases). V was shortened by 1 base and J by 5 bases, with 15 bases between the two germline ends. The CDR3 has 15 residues. CDR1 is SGHRS and CDR2 is YFSETQ in the germline V gene. CDR3 protein: CASSLNTGFDETQYF. The CDR3 DNA sequence: TGCGCCAGCAGCTTGAACACAGGGTTCGACGAGACCCAGTACTTC.

The chain carries TRBV6-1 and TRBJ2-7; D unresolved. Looked up from germline, CDR1 is MNHNS and CDR2 is SASEGT. This CDR3 region has 14 residues. With 6 bases removed from V and 0 bases from J, the gap between germline ends came to 12 bases. CDR3 amino acids: CASRANGASYEQYF. The CDR3 region has the DNA TGTGCCAGCAGAGCAAACGGAGCCTCCTACGAGCAGTACTTC.